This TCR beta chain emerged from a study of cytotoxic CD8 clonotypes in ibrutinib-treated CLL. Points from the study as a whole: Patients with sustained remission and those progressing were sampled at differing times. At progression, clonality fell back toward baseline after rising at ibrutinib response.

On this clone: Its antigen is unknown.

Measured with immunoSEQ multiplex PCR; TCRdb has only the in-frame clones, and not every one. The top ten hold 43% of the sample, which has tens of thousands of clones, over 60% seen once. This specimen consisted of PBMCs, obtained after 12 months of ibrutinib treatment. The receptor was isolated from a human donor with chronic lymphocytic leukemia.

DNA for the CDR3: TGTGCCAGCAGCCCTGGACAGGGGCGGCAGCAGTACTTC. This translates into CASSPGQGRQQYF. The chain couples TRBV11-2 to TRBJ2-7; 9 bases are shared with TRBD1. The germline V gene encodes CDR1 SGHAT and CDR2 FQNNGV. V was clipped by 5 bases and J by 8 bases; unmatched bases: 7. There are 13 residues in the CDR3.